This TCR beta chain was identified in a study of T cell responses to AZD1222 COVID-19 vaccine. Broader study findings: Donors in the cohort were predominantly white British and more often female, and clonal diversity was possibly underestimated.

Remarks on this clone: Its antigen is not identified.

Germline V gene sequence: CDR1 MNHNY, CDR2 SVGAGI (reference sequence). Losses at the gene ends were 6 bases for V and 8 bases for J; bases not matched to a gene: 9. CDR3 size: 15 residues. Only in-frame clones appear in the TCRdb table, and some are missing; sequencing was by immunoSEQ multiplex PCR. The table lists 110,000 or so clones, roughly 92% of them singletons. The source material was peripheral blood, sampled on day 0 of AZD1222 vaccination. This sequence was found in an adult in good health. The J gene is TRBJ1-5, the V gene TRBV6-6, with 11 bases fitting TRBD1. In nucleotides, the CDR3 is TGTGCCAGCAGGACCCGGGACAGGGGGAAGGAGCCCCAGCATTTT. This codes for CASRTRDRGKEPQHF.